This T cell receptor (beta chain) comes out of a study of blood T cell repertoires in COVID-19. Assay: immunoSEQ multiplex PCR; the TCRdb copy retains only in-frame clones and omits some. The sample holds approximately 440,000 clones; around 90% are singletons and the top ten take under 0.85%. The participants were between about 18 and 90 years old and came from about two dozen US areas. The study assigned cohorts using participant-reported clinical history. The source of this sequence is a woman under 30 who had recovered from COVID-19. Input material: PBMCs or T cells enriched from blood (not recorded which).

CDR3 sequence: CASSLEAGEQYF. CDR3 in DNA: TGTGCCAGCAGCTTGGAAGCGGGGGAGCAGTACTTC. The rearrangement uses TRBV5-4 and TRBJ2-7; the match to TRBD2 covers 7 bases. This CDR3 has 12 amino acids. Germline V gives CDR1 SGHNT, CDR2 YYREEE (reference sequence). With V trimmed by 0 bases and J by 7 bases, 1 base remained unmatched.